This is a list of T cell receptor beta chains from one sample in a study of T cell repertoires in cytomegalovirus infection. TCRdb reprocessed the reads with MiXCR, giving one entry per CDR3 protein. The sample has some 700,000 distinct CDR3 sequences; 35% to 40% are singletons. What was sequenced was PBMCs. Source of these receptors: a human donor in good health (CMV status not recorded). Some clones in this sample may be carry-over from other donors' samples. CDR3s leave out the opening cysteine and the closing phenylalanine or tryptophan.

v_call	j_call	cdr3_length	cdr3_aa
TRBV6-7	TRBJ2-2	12	ASSAVAGTGELF
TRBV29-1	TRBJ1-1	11	SVVWGGSTEAL
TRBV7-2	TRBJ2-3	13	ASSPEAGVTDTQY
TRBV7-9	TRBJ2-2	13	ASSRRLGNTGELF
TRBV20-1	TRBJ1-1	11	SAMEDLNTEAF
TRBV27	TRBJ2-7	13	ASTQAGQGAYEQY
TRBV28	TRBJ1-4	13	ASTLLTGTNEKLF
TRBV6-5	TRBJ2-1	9	ASSSVGEQF
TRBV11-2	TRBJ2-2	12	ASVLGLNTGELF
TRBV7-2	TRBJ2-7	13	ASSFSDDPSYEQS
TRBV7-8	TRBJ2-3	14	ASSLVSRSSTDTQY
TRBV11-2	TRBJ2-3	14	ASSLGAGGPADTQY
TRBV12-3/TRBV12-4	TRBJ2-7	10	ASSATGYEQY
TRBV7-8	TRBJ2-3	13	ASSGTVIGTDTQY
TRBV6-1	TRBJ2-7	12	ASSRSTVGIEQY
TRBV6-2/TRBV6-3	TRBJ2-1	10	ASRPSGGSSI
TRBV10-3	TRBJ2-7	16	AISAPTGLAYEGYEQY